The 11 T cell receptor beta chains presented below share a single source sample, sequenced in a study of CD4 T cells in relation to SARS-CoV-2 and coronaviruses. CD4+ T cells from unexposed donors were obtained before the COVID-19 pandemic (2011-2018). After roughly ten days of culture, CD4+ T cells were isolated. Antigen specificity for these receptors is unknown. Assay: immunoSEQ multiplex PCR; the TCRdb copy retains only in-frame clones and omits some. In the table there are 15,000 or so clones, roughly 83% of which are singletons. Material for sequencing was CD4+ T cells from PBMCs, cultured in vitro. These TCRs come from a human donor in good health.

The V gene is TRBV25-1, the J gene TRBJ2-3; D unclear. This CDR3 region has 14 residues. The V gene lost 1 base and the J gene lost 2 bases, with 7 bases spanning the gap. Germline lookup yields CDR1 MGHDK and CDR2 SYGVNS. The CDR3 here is CASSESGNTDTQYF. CDR3 DNA: TGTGCCAGCAGTGAATCGGGCAACACAGATACGCAGTATTTT.

The J gene is TRBJ2-7, the V gene TRBV19; D is undetermined. Per germline, CDR1 LNHDA and CDR2 SQIVND (reference sequence). V was clipped by 6 bases and J by 3 bases, with 6 bases between them. CDR3 length: 11 amino acids. The CDR3 reads CASSGNYEQYF. The CDR3 nucleotides read TGTGCCAGTAGCGGTAACTACGAGCAGTACTTC.

J is TRBJ1-1 and V is TRBV11-2; maybe TRBD1 (6 bases). The CDR3 is 14 amino acids. In germline, CDR1 is SGHAT, CDR2 FQNNGV. The V and J ends lost 1 base and 3 bases respectively, with 9 bases between them. The CDR3 here is CASSLAQGYTEAFF. The CDR3 coding sequence is TGTGCCAGCAGCTTAGCACAGGGTTACACTGAAGCTTTCTTT. The whole variable domain, remainder taken from reference TRBV11-2 and TRBJ1-1, is EAGVAQSPRYKIIEKRQSVAFWCNPISGHATLYWYQQILGQGPKLLIQFQNNGVVDDSQLPKDRFSAERLKGVDSTLKIQPAKLEDSAVYLCASSLAQGYTEAFFGQGTRLTVV.

V usage is TRBV3-1 (or the pseudogene TRBV3-2) and J usage is TRBJ2-7; D ambiguous. V shed 4 bases and J shed 4 bases, with 11 bases lying between them. The germline CDR1 and CDR2 sequences are LGHDT and YNNKEL (reference sequence). CDR3 length: 13 amino acids. CDR3 region: CASSRQTWYEQYF. For the CDR3, the DNA is TGTGCCAGCAGCCGTCAGACCTGGTACGAGCAGTACTTC.

This clone has just a few counts. The genes are TRBV10-3 and TRBJ2-3; no definite D call. The CDR3 runs 12 residues. V gave up 3 bases and J gave up 4 bases, with 5 bases separating them. Germline V lookup: CDR1 ENHRY, CDR2 SYGVKD. This chain's CDR3 is CAISDRSDTQYF. CDR3 nucleotide sequence: TGTGCCATCAGTGACCGGTCAGATACGCAGTATTTT.

The rearrangement links TRBV19 to TRBJ1-6; a possible D gene is TRBD1 (6 bases). This CDR3 spans 15 amino acids. V was trimmed by 3 bases and J by 8 bases, leaving 14 bases between them. From germline, CDR1 is LNHDA and CDR2 SQIVND (reference sequence). CDR3 loop: CASSIGTIGDSPLHF. The CDR3 DNA is TGTGCCAGTAGTATTGGGACAATCGGAGATTCACCCCTCCACTTT. Variable domain in full (rest from reference TRBV19 and TRBJ1-6): DGGITQSPKYLFRKEGQNVTLSCEQNLNHDAMYWYRQDPGQGLRLIYYSQIVNDFQKGDIAEGYSVSREKKESFPLTVTSAQKNPTAFYLCASSIGTIGDSPLHFGNGTRLTVT.

This rearrangement joins TRBV4-2 to TRBJ1-5; no clear D gene. The germline V gene has CDR1 LGHNA and CDR2 YNFKEQ. The CDR3 totals 18 residues. The V end lost 0 bases, the J end lost 0 bases, and 15 bases lay between the germline ends. The CDR3 DNA is TGTGCCAGCAGCCAAGATTTAGGGAGAGCTTATAGCAATCAGCCCCAGCATTTT. Translation gives CASSQDLGRAYSNQPQHF.

This clone was recorded once. This chain uses TRBV18 with TRBJ1-5, with D possibly TRBD1 on 5 matching bases. The CDR3 contains 16 residues. The V gene lost 4 bases and the J gene lost 4 bases, with 17 bases spanning the gap. Germline V gives CDR1 KGHSH, CDR2 LQKENI. This chain's CDR3 is CASSRGMAGENQPQHF. CDR3 in DNA: TGTGCCAGCTCACGGGGGATGGCGGGGGAAAATCAGCCCCAGCATTTT.

This chain connects TRBV5-6 to TRBJ1-2, with 7 positions matching TRBD1. V lost 3 bases, J lost 8 bases, and 7 bases stayed unmatched. Germline CDR1 is SGHDT and CDR2 is YYEEEE. The CDR3 has 13 amino acids. The CDR3 region has the DNA TGTGCCAGCAGCTCCATCTCGACAGGGGGCTACACCTTC. Translating it yields CASSSISTGGYTF. The whole variable domain, remainder taken from reference TRBV5-6 and TRBJ1-2, is DAGVTQSPTHLIKTRGQQVTLRCSPKSGHDTVSWYQQALGQGPQFIFQYYEEEERQRGNFPDRFSGHQFPNYSSELNVNALLLGDSALYLCASSSISTGGYTFGSGTRLTVV.

The chain combines TRBV1 with TRBJ2-1. TRBV1 is labeled a pseudogene. The CDR3 runs to 17 residues. DNA of the CDR3: TGCACCAGCAGCCCTTTAGGACGGAGAGTCTGGGACAATGAGCAGTTCTTC. Residues: CTSSPLGRRVWDNEQFF.

A few counts support this clone. The V gene is TRBV5-1, the J gene TRBJ1-4; D is perhaps TRBD1 (5 bases). The V end was cut by 1 base, the J end by 8 bases, with 15 bases between. CDR1 is SGHRS and CDR2 is YFSETQ in the germline V gene. This CDR3 has 15 amino acids. As DNA, the CDR3 is TGCGCCAGCAGCTTGCGAGGGGCTGAGGGGGAAAAACTGTTTTTT. Translated: CASSLRGAEGEKLFF.